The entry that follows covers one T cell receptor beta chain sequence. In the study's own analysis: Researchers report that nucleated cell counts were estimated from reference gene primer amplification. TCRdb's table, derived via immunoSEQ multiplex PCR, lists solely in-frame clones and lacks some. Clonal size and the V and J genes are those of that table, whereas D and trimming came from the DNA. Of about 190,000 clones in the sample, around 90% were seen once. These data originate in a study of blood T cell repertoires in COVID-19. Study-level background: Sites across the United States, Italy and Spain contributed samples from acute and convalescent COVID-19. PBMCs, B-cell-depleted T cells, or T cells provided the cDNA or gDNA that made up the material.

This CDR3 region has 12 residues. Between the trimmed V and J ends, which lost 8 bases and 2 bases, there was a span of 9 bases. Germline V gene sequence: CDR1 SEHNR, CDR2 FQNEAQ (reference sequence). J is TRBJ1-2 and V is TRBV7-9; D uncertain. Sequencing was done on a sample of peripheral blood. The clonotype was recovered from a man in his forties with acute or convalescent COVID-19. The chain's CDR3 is CASGRENYGYTF. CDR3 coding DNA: TGTGCCAGCGGTAGGGAGAACTATGGCTACACCTTC.